The entry that follows covers one T cell receptor (beta chain) sequence. Its matching antigen is unknown. The CDR3 runs to 14 residues. Germline CDR1 SEHNR, CDR2 FQNEAQ (reference sequence). Time point noted: late/post reinfection, 12 to 24 weeks after detection. Sorted cells were sequenced directly ex vivo without any in vitro expansion. People who inject drugs from Montreal's HEPCO study were the donors. Sequenced by immunoSEQ multiplex PCR; TCRdb stores in-frame clones only, minus some. Among tens of thousands of clones listed, 75% to 90% were seen once. The data were taken from a study of memory CD8 T cells in hepatitis C reinfection. Study as a whole: Late/post reinfection sampling occurred 12 to 24 weeks after detected reinfection. Study outcomes and limitations: With five or six donors, public clonotype conclusions could not be definitive.

The sample was naive CD8+ T cells sorted from blood. The receptor comes from a man younger than 35 with hepatitis C virus infection. V gene TRBV7-9 combines with J gene TRBJ2-5; maybe TRBD2 (7 bases). The assigned J gene may be wrong: the sequence end matches TRBJ2-7 better. CDR3 nucleotides: TGTGCCACTTCCGCGGGCGGGGGCGTCTACGAGCAGTACTTC. Translating it yields CATSAGGGVYEQYF.